This entry lists 24 T cell receptor beta chains sequenced from one sample in a study of CD4 and CD8 cells across lung adenocarcinoma regions. TCRdb used MiXCR to reprocess the PCR reads, holding one entry per CDR3 protein. This table holds nearly 7,000 distinct CDR3 sequences, roughly 50% found once. The sample was CD8+ T cells from the center of a lung tumor. The receptors were gathered from a male donor with lung adenocarcinoma. The CD4 and CD8 labels of this study may be unreliable.

This clonotype was detected ten times or more. The J gene is TRBJ2-1, the V gene TRBV6-5, with 10 bases that match TRBD2. The J call may be incorrect, as the DNA end agrees better with TRBJ2-7. Germline lookup yields CDR1 MNHEY and CDR2 SVGAGI. The CDR3 has 16 residues. In nucleotides, the CDR3 is TGTGCCAGCAGTTACTCCTATCTAGCGGGAGCCTACGAGCAGTACTTC. Its protein is CASSYSYLAGAYEQYF.

V usage is TRBV6-1 and J usage is TRBJ1-1; TRBD1 might be the D (6 bases). Trimming took 2 bases from V and 3 from J, leaving 19 bases between them. This CDR3 region has 17 residues. Germline values: CDR1 MNHNS, CDR2 SASEGT. The CDR3 DNA is TGTGCCAGCAGTGAACCCTTCTCGGGCAGGGGATACACTGAAGCTTTCTTT. This encodes CASSEPFSGRGYTEAFF.

This clonotype was counted many times. The CDR3 sequence: CASSNGQPLAKNIQYF. CDR3 nucleotides: TGTGCCAGCAGCAATGGACAGCCTCTAGCCAAAAACATTCAGTACTTC. The rearrangement joins TRBV12-3 or TRBV12-4 to TRBJ2-4, with a possible D match to TRBD1 (6 bases). The V end was cut by 6 bases, the J end by 0 bases, with 15 bases between. CDR3 length: 16 residues.

The rearrangement links TRBV7-2 to TRBJ2-3; D not resolved. CDR3 length equals 13 residues. Germline assignment: CDR1 SGHTA and CDR2 FQGNSA. V lost 2 bases and J lost 5, with 8 bases in between. CDR3 nucleotides: TGTGCCAGCAGCTTAAATACGGGAGATACGCAGTATTTT. Translated, it gives CASSLNTGDTQYF. The whole variable domain, remainder taken from reference TRBV7-2 and TRBJ2-3, is GAGVSQSPSNKVTEKGKDVELRCDPISGHTALYWYRQSLGQGLEFLIYFQGNSAPDKSGLPSDRFSAERTGGSVSTLTIQRTQQEDSAVYLCASSLNTGDTQYFGPGTRLTVL.

In its sample, this clonotype was seen a few times. The rearrangement joins TRBV6-1 to TRBJ1-2; a weak D match, TRBD1 (6 bases). This CDR3 has 16 amino acids. CDR1 and CDR2 from the germline V gene are MNHNS and SASEGT. V lost 3 bases and J lost 3, with 17 bases in between. CDR3 region: CASSDLRTGIDYGYTF. The DNA of the CDR3 is TGTGCCAGCAGTGACCTTAGAACAGGGATCGACTATGGCTACACCTTC.

This clonotype was observed many times. J is TRBJ2-5 and V is TRBV7-2; 7 nucleotides align to TRBD2. Losses at the gene ends were 4 bases for V and 4 bases for J; bases not matched to a gene: 6. CDR3 length: 14 amino acids. Per the germline V gene, CDR1 is SGHTA and CDR2 is FQGNSA. The DNA of the CDR3 is TGTGCCAGCAGCTCGCAAGCGGGAACAGAGACCCAGTACTTC. This encodes CASSSQAGTETQYF. The complete variable domain, with remaining parts taken from reference TRBV7-2 and TRBJ2-5, reads GAGVSQSPSNKVTEKGKDVELRCDPISGHTALYWYRQSLGQGLEFLIYFQGNSAPDKSGLPSDRFSAERTGGSVSTLTIQRTQQEDSAVYLCASSSQAGTETQYFGPGTRLLVL.

This clonotype was seen only a few times. The rearrangement uses TRBV6-1 and TRBJ2-1, with 10 bases identical to TRBD2. The end of the DNA is better explained by TRBJ2-7, so the J call may be wrong. CDR1 MNHNS and CDR2 SASEGT come from the germline V gene. This CDR3 is built from 14 residues. The CDR3 DNA reads as TGTGCCAGCAGCCCACCGGGACTAGCGAATGAGCAGTACTTC. This sequence encodes CASSPPGLANEQYF.

The genes are TRBV6-1 and TRBJ2-5; D is tentatively TRBD1 or TRBD2 (6 bases each). The CDR3 is made up of 15 amino acids. Germline values: CDR1 MNHNS, CDR2 SASEGT. The germline V and J ends were trimmed by 0 bases and 1 base, with 9 bases remaining between them. CDR3 sequence: CASSEAGGGQETQYF. CDR3 bases: TGTGCCAGCAGTGAAGCAGGAGGGGGCCAAGAGACCCAGTACTTC.

V and J are TRBV6-1 and TRBJ1-1; tentatively, D is TRBD1 (6 bases). Germline V gene lookup returns CDR1 MNHNS and CDR2 SASEGT. V dropped 4 bases and J dropped 11 bases, with 14 bases sitting between them. The CDR3 runs 12 residues. DNA of the CDR3: TGTGCCAGCAGTGGTAGGGGGAAAAAGGCTTTCTTT. Amino acid sequence: CASSGRGKKAFF.

In this sample, this clonotype turned up a few times. This chain links TRBV6-1 with TRBJ2-2; D remains ambiguous. The length of the CDR3 is 13 residues. Germline CDR1 reads MNHNS; CDR2 reads SASEGT. Trimming shortened V by 8 bases and J by 1 base, and 8 bases separated the two germline ends. DNA of the CDR3: TGTGCCAGCCTTCCAGGGAACACCGGGGAGCTGTTTTTT. This codes for CASLPGNTGELFF.

A few counts support this clonotype. The J gene is TRBJ1-3, the V gene TRBV6-1; D gene ambiguous. The CDR3 loop spans 15 amino acids. V dropped 0 bases and J dropped 4 bases, with 10 bases sitting between them. Germline V gives CDR1 MNHNS, CDR2 SASEGT. For the CDR3, the DNA is TGTGCCAGCAGTGAAGCGCTTCGGGAGGGAAACACCATATATTTT. Translating gives CASSEALREGNTIYF.

Details on this clonotype: A junction end diverges from the germline sequence, so it may reflect a read error. J is TRBJ2-6 and V is TRBV6-4, with a possible D match to TRBD1 (5 bases). This CDR3 comprises 16 residues. Per germline, CDR1 MRHNA and CDR2 SNTAGT. The CDR3 here is CASSDGLGSGANTQYF. In DNA form, the CDR3 reads TGTGCCAGCAGTGACGGGCTGGGCTCTGGGGCCAATACGCAGTATTTC.

The chain carries TRBV6-5 and TRBJ2-1; D is perhaps TRBD1 (5 bases). The J call is in doubt because the DNA end fits TRBJ2-7 better. CDR3 length: 14 residues. Germline V gives CDR1 MNHEY, CDR2 SVGAGI. For the CDR3, the DNA is TGTGCCAGCAGTTACCCGACAGACTCCTACGAGCAGTACTTC. Translation: CASSYPTDSYEQYF.

This clonotype came up a few times. The J gene is TRBJ2-4, the V gene TRBV4-1, with D uncertain. The CDR3 extends over 13 amino acids. CDR1 MGHRA and CDR2 YSYEKL come from the germline V gene. The V and J ends lost 2 bases and 3 bases respectively, with 5 bases between them. DNA of the CDR3: TGCGCCAGCAGCCAATGGCTCAAAAACATTCAGTACTTC. This sequence encodes CASSQWLKNIQYF.

The genes are TRBV11-2 and TRBJ2-1; 7 bases line up with TRBD1. J was trimmed by 9 bases and V by 1 base; bases with no gene match: 3. Germline V lookup: CDR1 SGHAT, CDR2 FQNNGV. The CDR3 loop spans 13 amino acids. CDR3 nucleotide sequence: TGTGCCAGCAGCTTAGTTGAGGGGGCTGAGCAGTTCTTC. It encodes CASSLVEGAEQFF.

This clonotype came up a few times. V is TRBV6-1 and J is TRBJ1-2; 9 bases align to TRBD1. Germline V gives CDR1 MNHNS, CDR2 SASEGT. The CDR3 runs to 15 residues. J lost 4 bases, V lost 1 base, and 4 bases had no gene match. CDR3 in amino acids: CASSEGGQGAYGYTF. The CDR3 DNA follows: TGTGCCAGCAGTGAAGGGGGACAGGGCGCCTATGGCTACACCTTC.

This clonotype was picked up one time. CDR3: CAISDPSGNYNEQFF. The CDR3 nucleotides are TGTGCCATCAGTGACCCTAGCGGGAACTACAATGAGCAGTTCTTC. V is TRBV10-3 and J is TRBJ2-1; TRBD2 aligns across 9 bases. V was pared by 3 bases and J by 3 bases, with 3 bases of the junction left unmatched. The germline CDR1 and CDR2 sequences are ENHRY and SYGVKD. The CDR3 runs to 15 residues.

By proportion, this clonotype is medium-sized (0.01 to 0.1%). The CDR3 region is CASSYSRGNEQFF. The CDR3 bases are TGTGCCAGCAGTTACTCGAGAGGGAATGAGCAGTTCTTC. The V gene is TRBV6-5, the J gene TRBJ2-1; a possible D gene is TRBD2 (5 bases). The V gene lost 0 bases and the J gene lost 7 bases, with 7 bases spanning the gap. CDR3 length: 13 amino acids. The germline V gene encodes CDR1 MNHEY and CDR2 SVGAGI.

This clonotype appeared a single time. V and J are TRBV6-1 and TRBJ2-1, with D unclear. This CDR3 has 15 residues. V gave up 4 bases and J gave up 1 base, with 11 bases separating them. CDR1 and CDR2 from the germline V gene are MNHNS and SASEGT. The CDR3 region is CASSGQAGSYNEQFF. The CDR3 DNA sequence: TGTGCCAGCAGTGGCCAGGCCGGATCCTACAATGAGCAGTTCTTC.

A note on this clonotype: Possible read error: a much larger clone is one base away. The V call is TRBV6-5, the J call TRBJ2-1, with D perhaps TRBD2 (6 bases). Per the germline V gene, CDR1 is MNHEY and CDR2 is SVGAGI. V lost 0 bases and J 13 bases, leaving 25 bases between the germline ends. The CDR3 loop spans 17 amino acids. CDR3 bases: TGTGCCAGCAGTTACTCGAGAGGCGGGGCGGGGCAAGAGACCCAGTTCTTC. Encoded protein: CASSYSRGGAGQETQFF.

The chain couples TRBV4-2 to TRBJ2-3; the D call may be TRBD1 or TRBD2 (6 bases each). Germline V gene data show CDR1 as LGHNA and CDR2 as YNFKEQ. The CDR3 sequence is 14 residues long. The V end was cut by 0 bases, the J end by 6 bases, with 10 bases between. CDR3 sequence reads: CASSQELGGDTQYF. In DNA form, the CDR3 reads TGTGCCAGCAGCCAAGAGCTAGGGGGGGATACGCAGTATTTT.

The chain employs TRBV6-5 and TRBJ2-1; the D gene is possibly TRBD2 (5 bases). TRBJ2-5 matches the DNA end more closely, so the J call is doubtful. Per germline, CDR1 MNHEY and CDR2 SVGAGI. The CDR3 is made up of 15 amino acids. CDR3 residues: CASSYRGRREETQYF. The CDR3 region has the DNA TGTGCCAGCAGTTACAGAGGGCGACGAGAAGAGACCCAGTACTTC.

As regards this clonotype: The junction differs from germline at one of its ends, possibly a read error. CDR3: CGSRPRRSGTDTQYF. The CDR3 DNA reads as TGTGGCAGCAGACCCAGGCGGAGCGGCACAGACACGCAGTATTTT. The J gene is TRBJ2-3, the V gene TRBV6-1; perhaps TRBD2 as D (5 bases). Germline V gene sequence: CDR1 MNHNS, CDR2 SASEGT. This CDR3 is built from 15 residues.

The chain's CDR3 is CASFSRGVNTGEQYF. In nucleotides, the CDR3 is TGTGCCAGCTTTAGCCGGGGGGTGAACACAGGTGAGCAGTATTTT. This chain joins TRBV6-1 and TRBJ2-2, with 7 bases aligning to TRBD2. The DNA end is a closer match to TRBJ2-3, so the J assignment may be wrong. Germline loops: CDR1 MNHNS, CDR2 SASEGT. This CDR3 region has 15 residues.